This TCR beta chain came from a study of OX40 agonist ivuxolimab in advanced cancers. Some clones are missing from TCRdb's copy, which holds only in-frame ones; the method was immunoSEQ multiplex PCR. Of more than 85,000 clones listed, approximately 80% are singletons. The CDR3 spans 15 residues. Germline CDR1 SGHDT, CDR2 YYEEEE. V shed 4 bases and J shed 4 bases, with 15 bases lying between them. The input for sequencing was CD4+ or CD8+ T cells sorted from blood, taken in a trial of the OX40 agonist ivuxolimab. The TCR originated in an adult with an advanced solid tumor such as melanoma, head and neck, liver or kidney cancer. The chain combines TRBV5-6 with TRBJ1-5; the D gene is possibly TRBD1 (6 bases). CDR3 sequence (DNA): TGTGCCAGCAGCCCCCGACAGGTACCGAATCAGCCCCAGCATTTT. Amino acids: CASSPRQVPNQPQHF.